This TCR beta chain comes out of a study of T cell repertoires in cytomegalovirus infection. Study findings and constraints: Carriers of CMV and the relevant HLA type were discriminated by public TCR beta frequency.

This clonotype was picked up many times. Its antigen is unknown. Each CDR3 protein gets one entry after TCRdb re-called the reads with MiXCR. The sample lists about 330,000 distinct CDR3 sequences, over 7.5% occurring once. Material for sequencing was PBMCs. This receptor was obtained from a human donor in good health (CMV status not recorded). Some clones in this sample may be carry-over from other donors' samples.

CDR3 residues: CASSLRGGDRFYNEQFF. The CDR3 bases are TGTGCCAGCAGCTTAAGGGGGGGAGATAGATTTTACAATGAGCAGTTCTTC. The genes are TRBV7-2 and TRBJ2-1, with D maybe TRBD2 (7 bases). V was clipped by 2 bases and J by 4 bases, with 18 bases between them. The CDR3 has 17 residues. Germline-derived CDR1 and CDR2 are SGHTA and FQGNSA.